The entry below gives a single T cell receptor beta chain sequence along with its context. Its antigen is unknown. cDNA serving as the sequencing template came from extracted, reverse transcribed RNA. Sequencing used immunoSEQ multiplex PCR; TCRdb keeps in-frame clones, though not all of them. Of around 80,000 clones listed, roughly 51% were seen once; the top ten hold about 6%. This specimen belongs to a study of CD8+ T cells in alopecia areata. Study-level points and caveats: In scalp samples, resident alphabeta T cells of normal skin are also sequenced. TCRs were shared less clearly across patients than in mice, possibly for HLA-related reasons.

The CDR3 is 14 amino acids. CDR1 and CDR2 from the germline V gene are MNHEY and SVGAGI. V was shortened by 7 bases and J by 1 base, with 12 bases between the two germline ends. Isolation of CD4+ and CD8+ T cells from PBMCs was achieved by sorting. The chain recombines TRBV6-5 with TRBJ2-3; tentative D call: TRBD2 (6 bases). The source of this sequence is a human donor with alopecia areata. The sample was NKG2D-high CD8+ T cells sorted from blood. Here the CDR3 reads CASKRLVGTDTQYF. The CDR3 nucleotides read TGTGCCAGCAAACGACTAGTCGGCACAGATACGCAGTATTTT.